These 14 T cell receptor beta chains were all obtained from the same sample, sequenced in a study of blood T cell repertoires in COVID-19. Sequencing was performed with immunoSEQ multiplex PCR; in TCRdb, only in-frame clones are kept and a portion is missing. The sample lists fewer than 250,000 clones, 84% occurring once. Sequences were obtained from peripheral blood. Every receptor here comes from a man between 50 and 59 years old with acute or convalescent COVID-19.

V is TRBV5-6 and J is TRBJ2-3; possible D gene TRBD2, 5 bases. The germline V and J ends were trimmed by 4 bases and 0 bases, with 18 bases remaining between them. Germline V gene data show CDR1 as SGHDT and CDR2 as YYEEEE. The CDR3 covers 17 residues. The DNA of the CDR3 is TGTGCCAGCAGCCTTTACGGGATGAGGCCTAGCACAGATACGCAGTATTTT. Translating gives CASSLYGMRPSTDTQYF.

The chain employs TRBV30 and TRBJ1-1; D may be TRBD1 (5 bases). With 7 bases removed from V and 11 bases from J, the gap between germline ends came to 23 bases. This CDR3 comprises 13 residues. Germline values: CDR1 GTSNPN, CDR2 SVGIG (reference sequence). The chain's CDR3 is CAFFSPGVLEAFF. Here the CDR3 DNA reads TGTGCCTTTTTTTCACCGGGGGTACTTGAGGCTTTCTTT.

The rearrangement links TRBV19 to TRBJ1-5; D remains ambiguous. The CDR3 is made up of 15 amino acids. Germline values: CDR1 LNHDA, CDR2 SQIVND (reference sequence). Trimming cost V 5 bases and J 2 bases, with 13 bases left between them. This CDR3 reads CASSWSTAGNQPQHF. The CDR3 coding sequence is TGTGCCAGTAGTTGGTCAACTGCGGGCAATCAGCCCCAGCATTTT.

This chain connects TRBV5-4 to TRBJ2-7, with 11 bases fitting TRBD2. The CDR3 is 15 amino acids. Germline CDR1 SGHNT, CDR2 YYREEE (reference sequence). V trimming: 5 bases; J trimming: 0 bases; junction bases outside the gene matches: 4. The CDR3 DNA follows: TGTGCCAGCAGTCCGGGACTAGCGGCCTCCTACGAGCAGTACTTC. This codes for CASSPGLAASYEQYF.

A word on this clone: Other DNA sequences in this specimen translate into the identical CDR3. The chain uses TRBV30 and TRBJ1-2; D might be TRBD1 (6 bases). This CDR3 is built from 12 residues. The V gene lost 0 bases and the J gene lost 5 bases, with 7 bases spanning the gap. Germline CDR1 GTSNPN, CDR2 SVGIG (reference sequence). CDR3 residues: CAWSVQGYGYTF. The CDR3, as DNA: TGTGCCTGGAGTGTCCAGGGGTATGGCTACACCTTC.

CDR3: CASSWPGVNEKLFF. The DNA of the CDR3 is TGTGCCAGCAGTTGGCCGGGAGTTAATGAAAAACTGTTTTTT. This chain connects TRBV6-5 to TRBJ1-4; no clear D. Deletions cut 4 bases from V and 4 bases from J, with 10 bases between. Germline V gene lookup returns CDR1 MNHEY and CDR2 SVGAGI. This CDR3 region has 14 residues.

The chain uses TRBV20-1 and TRBJ1-2; D ambiguous. The CDR3 length is 11 residues. Germline V gene lookup returns CDR1 DFQATT and CDR2 SNEGSKA (reference sequence). Trimming shortened V by 2 bases and J by 2 bases, and 3 bases separated the two germline ends. The CDR3 sequence: CSARTNYGYTF. CDR3 DNA: TGCAGTGCTAGAACAAACTATGGCTACACCTTC.

The chain couples TRBV7-9 to TRBJ2-7; 9 bases fit TRBD1. The CDR3 loop spans 18 amino acids. Germline-derived CDR1 and CDR2 are SEHNR and FQNEAQ (reference sequence). Trimming removed 2 bases from V and 7 bases from J; junction bases left unmatched: 18. CDR3 DNA sequence: TGTGCCAGCAGCTTATTAGGAGGTTGGACAGGGGATTTGGGGGAGCAGTACTTC. Protein sequence: CASSLLGGWTGDLGEQYF.

As concerns this clone: The same CDR3 also results from other DNA sequences found in this sample. V gene TRBV4-2 combines with J gene TRBJ2-7; 7 nucleotides match TRBD1. CDR1 is LGHNA and CDR2 is YNFKEQ in the germline V gene. CDR3 size: 15 residues. Losses at the gene ends were 1 base for V and 2 bases for J; bases not matched to a gene: 5. The CDR3 here is CASSQVTGQTYEQYF. The CDR3 region has the DNA TGTGCCAGCAGCCAAGTAACGGGACAGACCTACGAGCAGTACTTC.

The genes are TRBV28 and TRBJ1-2, with a possible D match to TRBD1 (5 bases). CDR1 and CDR2 from the germline V gene are MDHEN and SYDVKM. Trimming stripped 2 bases from V and 8 bases from J, with 21 bases between. This CDR3 contains 16 residues. CDR3 nucleotide sequence: TGTGCCAGCAGTTTAAGACAGAGTTGGGGATCCAACGGCTACACCTTC. Protein sequence: CASSLRQSWGSNGYTF.

J is TRBJ1-4 and V is TRBV6-6; D may be TRBD1 (5 bases). The CDR3 runs 13 residues. V was pared by 8 bases and J by 3 bases, with 10 bases between. In germline, CDR1 is MNHNY, CDR2 SVGAGI (reference sequence). The DNA of the CDR3 is TGTGCCAGCCGGGGGGATCCTAATGAAAAACTGTTTTTT. Translating it yields CASRGDPNEKLFF.

The genes are TRBV5-4 and TRBJ2-7; 7 bases match TRBD2. Trimming at V came to 5 bases and at J to 7 bases, leaving 6 bases not matched to a gene. The CDR3 length is 12 residues. Looked up from germline, CDR1 is SGHNT and CDR2 is YYREEE (reference sequence). The CDR3 region is CASRTSRGEQYF. DNA for the CDR3: TGTGCCAGCAGGACTAGCCGGGGGGAGCAGTACTTC.

The V gene is TRBV5-6, the J gene TRBJ1-3; tentatively, D is TRBD1 (5 bases). There are 15 residues in the CDR3. Germline CDR1 SGHDT, CDR2 YYEEEE. The germline V and J ends were trimmed by 0 bases and 0 bases, with 7 bases remaining between them. The CDR3 region is CASSLGQLSGNTIYF. CDR3 DNA: TGTGCCAGCAGCTTGGGACAGCTCTCTGGAAACACCATATATTTT. Using reference TRBV5-6 and TRBJ1-3 for the parts outside the CDR3, the full variable domain is DAGVTQSPTHLIKTRGQQVTLRCSPKSGHDTVSWYQQALGQGPQFIFQYYEEEERQRGNFPDRFSGHQFPNYSSELNVNALLLGDSALYLCASSLGQLSGNTIYFGEGSWLTVV.

The chain uses TRBV25-1 and TRBJ1-2, with 7 bases that match TRBD1. The CDR3 extends over 15 amino acids. Germline V gives CDR1 MGHDK, CDR2 SYGVNS. With V trimmed by 4 bases and J by 4 bases, 9 bases remained unmatched. Here the CDR3 DNA reads TGTGCCAGCAGTGCCCTAGGGGGCTTGGTCTATGGCTACACCTTC. This translates into CASSALGGLVYGYTF.